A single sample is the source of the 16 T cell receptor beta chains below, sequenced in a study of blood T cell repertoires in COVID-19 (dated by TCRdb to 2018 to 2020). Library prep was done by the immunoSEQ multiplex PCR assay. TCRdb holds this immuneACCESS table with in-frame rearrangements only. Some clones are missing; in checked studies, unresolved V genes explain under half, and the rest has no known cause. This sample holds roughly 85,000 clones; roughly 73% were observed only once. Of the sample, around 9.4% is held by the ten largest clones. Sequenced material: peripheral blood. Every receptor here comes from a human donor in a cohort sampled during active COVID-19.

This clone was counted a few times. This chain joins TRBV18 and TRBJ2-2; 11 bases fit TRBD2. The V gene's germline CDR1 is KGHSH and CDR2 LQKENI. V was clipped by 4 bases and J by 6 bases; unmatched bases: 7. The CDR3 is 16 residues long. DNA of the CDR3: TGTGCCAGCTCACTTTCGACTAGCGGGACGGCCGGGGAGCTGTTTTTT. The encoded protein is CASSLSTSGTAGELFF.

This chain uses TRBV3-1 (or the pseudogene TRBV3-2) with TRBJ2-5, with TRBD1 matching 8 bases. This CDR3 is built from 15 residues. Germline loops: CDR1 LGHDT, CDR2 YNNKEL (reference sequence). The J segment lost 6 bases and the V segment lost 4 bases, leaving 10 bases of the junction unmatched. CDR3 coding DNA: TGTGCCAGCAGCCCGAGGACAGGGATTGTAAAGACCCAGTACTTC. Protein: CASSPRTGIVKTQYF.

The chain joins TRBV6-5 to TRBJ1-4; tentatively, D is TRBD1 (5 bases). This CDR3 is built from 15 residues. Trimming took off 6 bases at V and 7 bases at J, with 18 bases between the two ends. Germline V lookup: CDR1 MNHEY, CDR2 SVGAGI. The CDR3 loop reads CASSLIGGEVEKLFF. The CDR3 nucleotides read TGTGCCAGCAGCCTGATCGGGGGGGAGGTTGAAAAACTGTTTTTT.

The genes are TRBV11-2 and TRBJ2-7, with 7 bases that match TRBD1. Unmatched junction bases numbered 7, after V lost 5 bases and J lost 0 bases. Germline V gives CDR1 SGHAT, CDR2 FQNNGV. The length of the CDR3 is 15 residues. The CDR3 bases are TGTGCCAGCAGCGTCCCGGGACAGATCTCCTACGAGCAGTACTTC. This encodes CASSVPGQISYEQYF.

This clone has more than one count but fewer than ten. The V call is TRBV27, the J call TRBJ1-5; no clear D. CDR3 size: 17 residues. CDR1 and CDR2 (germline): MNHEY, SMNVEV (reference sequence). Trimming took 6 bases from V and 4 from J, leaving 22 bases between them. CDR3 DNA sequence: TGTGCCAGCAGGCCCCGGGAGAGCCACTTAAGTAATCAGCCCCAGCATTTT. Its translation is CASRPRESHLSNQPQHF.

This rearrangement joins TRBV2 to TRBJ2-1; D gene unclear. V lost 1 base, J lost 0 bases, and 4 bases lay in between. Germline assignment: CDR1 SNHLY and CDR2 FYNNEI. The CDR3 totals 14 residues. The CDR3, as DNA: TGTGCCAGCAGTGAAGTGAGCTCCTACAATGAGCAGTTCTTC. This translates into CASSEVSSYNEQFF. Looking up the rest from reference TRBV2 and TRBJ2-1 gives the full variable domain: EPEVTQTPSHQVTQMGQEVILRCVPISNHLYFYWYRQILGQKVEFLVSFYNNEISEKSEIFDDQFSVERPDGSNFTLKIRSTKLEDSAMYFCASSEVSSYNEQFFGPGTRLTVL.

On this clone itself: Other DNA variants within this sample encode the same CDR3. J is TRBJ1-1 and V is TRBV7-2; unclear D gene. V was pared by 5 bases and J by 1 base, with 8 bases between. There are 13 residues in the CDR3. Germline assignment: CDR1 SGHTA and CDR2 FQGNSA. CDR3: CASSLRQNTEAFF. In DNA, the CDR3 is TGTGCCAGCAGCCTCAGACAGAACACTGAAGCTTTCTTT.

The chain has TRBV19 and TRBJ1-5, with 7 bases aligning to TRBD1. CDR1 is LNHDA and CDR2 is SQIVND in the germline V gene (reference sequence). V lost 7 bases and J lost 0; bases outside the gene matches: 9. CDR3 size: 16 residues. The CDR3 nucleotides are TGTGCCAGTAAAGACAGGGACCCTTATAGCAATCAGCCCCAGCATTTT. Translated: CASKDRDPYSNQPQHF.

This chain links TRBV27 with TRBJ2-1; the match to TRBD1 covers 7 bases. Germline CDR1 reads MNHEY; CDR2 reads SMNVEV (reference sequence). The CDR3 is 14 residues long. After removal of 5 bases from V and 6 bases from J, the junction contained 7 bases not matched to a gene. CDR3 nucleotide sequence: TGTGCCAGCAGTGCAGGGGGTGCAATCAATGAGCAGTTCTTC. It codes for CASSAGGAINEQFF.

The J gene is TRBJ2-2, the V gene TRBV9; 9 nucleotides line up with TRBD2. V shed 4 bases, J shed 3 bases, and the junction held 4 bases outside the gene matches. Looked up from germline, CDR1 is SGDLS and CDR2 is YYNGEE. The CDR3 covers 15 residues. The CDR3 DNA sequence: TGTGCCAGCAGCACCCTAGCGGGGTACACCGGGGAGCTGTTTTTT. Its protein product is CASSTLAGYTGELFF.

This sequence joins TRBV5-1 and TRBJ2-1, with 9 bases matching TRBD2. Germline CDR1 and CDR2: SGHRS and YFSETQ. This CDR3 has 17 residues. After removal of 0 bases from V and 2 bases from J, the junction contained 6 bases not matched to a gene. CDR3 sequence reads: CASSLAFSGGAYNEQFF. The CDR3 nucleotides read TGCGCCAGCAGCTTGGCCTTTAGCGGGGGAGCCTACAATGAGCAGTTCTTC. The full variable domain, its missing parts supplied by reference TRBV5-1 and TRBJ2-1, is KAGVTQTPRYLIKTRGQQVTLSCSPISGHRSVSWYQQTPGQGLQFLFEYFSETQRNKGNFPGRFSGRQFSNSRSEMNVSTLELGDSALYLCASSLAFSGGAYNEQFFGPGTRLTVL.

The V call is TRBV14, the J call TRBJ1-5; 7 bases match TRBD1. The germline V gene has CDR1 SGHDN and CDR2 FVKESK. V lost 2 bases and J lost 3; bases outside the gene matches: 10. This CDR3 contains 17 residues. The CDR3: CASSQPRQGSTNQPQHF. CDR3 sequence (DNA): TGTGCCAGCAGCCAACCGAGACAGGGCTCAACCAATCAGCCCCAGCATTTT.

DNA of the CDR3: TGTGCCACCAGCAGAGGTGCGGGGGGCCATGAAGATACGCAGTATTTT. The encoded protein is CATSRGAGGHEDTQYF. The chain recombines TRBV15 with TRBJ2-3; 8 bases map to TRBD2. This CDR3 has 16 amino acids. Germline lookup yields CDR1 LNHNV and CDR2 YYDKDF (reference sequence). J was trimmed by 5 bases and V by 1 base; bases with no gene match: 8.

CDR3 amino acids: CASGGQRNSPLHF. As DNA, the CDR3 is TGTGCCAGTGGGGGACAGCGTAATTCACCCCTCCACTTT. The V call is TRBV19, the J call TRBJ1-6; TRBD1 matches at 7 bases. CDR3 length: 13 amino acids. Looked up from germline, CDR1 is LNHDA and CDR2 is SQIVND (reference sequence). V shed 8 bases, J shed 6 bases, and the junction held 4 bases outside the gene matches.

CDR3 sequence reads: CAASPTPLGAGQPQHF. Written as DNA, the CDR3 is TGTGCCGCTTCCCCTACCCCTCTTGGGGCGGGACAGCCCCAGCATTTT. V gene TRBV10-3 combines with J gene TRBJ1-5, with D perhaps TRBD1 (5 bases). Germline CDR1 reads ENHRY; CDR2 reads SYGVKD. Trimming cost V 11 bases and J 7 bases, with 27 bases left between them. The CDR3 has 16 residues.

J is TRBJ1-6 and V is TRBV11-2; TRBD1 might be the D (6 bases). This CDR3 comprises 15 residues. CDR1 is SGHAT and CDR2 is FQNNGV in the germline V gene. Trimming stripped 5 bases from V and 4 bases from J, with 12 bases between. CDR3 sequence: CASSPGTPYNSPLHF. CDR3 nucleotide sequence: TGTGCCAGCAGCCCCGGGACACCATATAATTCACCCCTCCACTTT.